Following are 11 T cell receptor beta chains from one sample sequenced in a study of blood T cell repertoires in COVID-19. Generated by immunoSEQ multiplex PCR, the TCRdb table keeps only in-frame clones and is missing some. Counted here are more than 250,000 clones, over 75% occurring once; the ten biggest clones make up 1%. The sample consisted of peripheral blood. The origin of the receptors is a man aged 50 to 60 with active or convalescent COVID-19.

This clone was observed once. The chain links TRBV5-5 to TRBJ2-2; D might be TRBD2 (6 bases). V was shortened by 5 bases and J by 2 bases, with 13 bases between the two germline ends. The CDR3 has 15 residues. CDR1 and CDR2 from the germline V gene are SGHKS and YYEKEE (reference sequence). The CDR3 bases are TGTGCCAGCAGTTACGGAGGGCTCAACACCGGGGAGCTGTTTTTT. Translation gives CASSYGGLNTGELFF.

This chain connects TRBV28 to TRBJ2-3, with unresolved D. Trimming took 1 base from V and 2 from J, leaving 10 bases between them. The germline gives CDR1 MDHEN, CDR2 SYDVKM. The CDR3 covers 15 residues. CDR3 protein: CASSLSQSHTDTQYF. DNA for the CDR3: TGTGCCAGCAGTTTATCACAGAGTCACACAGATACGCAGTATTTT.

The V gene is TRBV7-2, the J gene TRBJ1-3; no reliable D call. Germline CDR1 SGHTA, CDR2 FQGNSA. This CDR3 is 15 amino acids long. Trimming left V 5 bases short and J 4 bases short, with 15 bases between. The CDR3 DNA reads TGTGCCAGCAGCCCCCCCGGGGATTACGGAAACACCATATATTTT. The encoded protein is CASSPPGDYGNTIYF.

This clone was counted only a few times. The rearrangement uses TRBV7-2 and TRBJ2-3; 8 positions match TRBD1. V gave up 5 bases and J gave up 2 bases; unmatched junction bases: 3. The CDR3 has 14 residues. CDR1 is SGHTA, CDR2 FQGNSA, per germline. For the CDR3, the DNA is TGTGCCAGCAGCCGGGACAGGTTCACAGATACGCAGTATTTT. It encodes CASSRDRFTDTQYF.

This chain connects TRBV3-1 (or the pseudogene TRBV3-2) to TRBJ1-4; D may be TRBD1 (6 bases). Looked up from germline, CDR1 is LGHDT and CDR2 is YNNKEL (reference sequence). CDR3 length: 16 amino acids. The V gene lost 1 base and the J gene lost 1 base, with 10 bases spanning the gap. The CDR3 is CASSQGIRGTNEKLFF. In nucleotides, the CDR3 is TGTGCCAGCAGCCAAGGTATCAGGGGAACTAATGAAAAACTGTTTTTT.

Here the CDR3 reads CASSPGTGRFKEQYF. The CDR3 nucleotides are TGTGCCAGCTCACCCGGGACAGGGAGATTTAAGGAGCAGTACTTC. The chain has TRBV18 and TRBJ2-7; 9 nucleotides line up with TRBD1. Trimming took 3 bases from V and 7 from J; bases not matched to a gene: 10. CDR1 is KGHSH, CDR2 LQKENI, per germline. CDR3 size: 15 residues.

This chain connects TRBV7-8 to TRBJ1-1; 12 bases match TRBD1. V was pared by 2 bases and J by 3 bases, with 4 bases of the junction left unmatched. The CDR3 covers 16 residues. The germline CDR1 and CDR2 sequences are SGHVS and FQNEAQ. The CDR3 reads CASSLPGQGADTEAFF. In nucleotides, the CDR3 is TGTGCCAGCAGCTTACCGGGACAGGGGGCGGACACTGAAGCTTTCTTT.

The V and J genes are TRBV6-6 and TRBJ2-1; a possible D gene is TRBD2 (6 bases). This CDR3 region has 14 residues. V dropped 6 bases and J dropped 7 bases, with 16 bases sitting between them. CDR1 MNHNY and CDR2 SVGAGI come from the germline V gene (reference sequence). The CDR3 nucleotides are TGTGCCAGCAGAGGGGCTTCAGGAGGGAATGAGCAGTTCTTC. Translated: CASRGASGGNEQFF.

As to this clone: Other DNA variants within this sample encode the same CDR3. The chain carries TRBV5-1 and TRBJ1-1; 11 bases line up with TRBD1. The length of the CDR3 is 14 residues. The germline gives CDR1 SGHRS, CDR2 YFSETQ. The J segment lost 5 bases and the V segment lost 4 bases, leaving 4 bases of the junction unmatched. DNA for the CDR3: TGCGCCAGCAGCCCCGGGACAGGGGGGACTGAAGCTTTCTTT. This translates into CASSPGTGGTEAFF.

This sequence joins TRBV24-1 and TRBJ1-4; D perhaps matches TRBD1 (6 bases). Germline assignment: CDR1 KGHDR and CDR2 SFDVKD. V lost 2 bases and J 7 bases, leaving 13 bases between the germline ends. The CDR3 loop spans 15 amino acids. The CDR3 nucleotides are TGTGCCACCAGTGATTCCAGGGGAGGGGGTGAAAAACTGTTTTTT. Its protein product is CATSDSRGGGEKLFF.

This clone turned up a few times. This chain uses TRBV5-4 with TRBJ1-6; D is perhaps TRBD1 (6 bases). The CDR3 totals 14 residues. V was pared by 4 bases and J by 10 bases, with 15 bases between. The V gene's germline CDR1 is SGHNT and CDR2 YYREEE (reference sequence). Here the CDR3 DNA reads TGTGCCAGCAGCATACAGGGTAGGGGCTCACCCCTCCACTTT. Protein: CASSIQGRGSPLHF.